The 32 T cell receptor beta chains presented below share a single source sample, sequenced in a study of blood T cell repertoires in COVID-19. Here immunoSEQ multiplex PCR was the method, and the copy in TCRdb shows in-frame clones only, minus some. The data hold tens of thousands of clones, with around 90% observed a single time. What was sequenced was peripheral blood. The receptors originated from an elderly woman with active COVID-19.

V gene TRBV4-2 combines with J gene TRBJ1-5, with D perhaps TRBD1 (6 bases). Germline V gene lookup returns CDR1 LGHNA and CDR2 YNFKEQ. The CDR3 sequence is 15 residues long. Trimming removed 0 bases at V and 2 bases at J, with 8 bases between. CDR3 amino acids: CASSQEWTGNQPQHF. The CDR3 DNA reads as TGTGCCAGCAGCCAAGAATGGACAGGCAATCAGCCCCAGCATTTT.

This clone is a singleton in its sample. V usage is TRBV5-5 and J usage is TRBJ1-6; no definite D call. Per germline, CDR1 SGHKS and CDR2 YYEKEE (reference sequence). V was clipped by 0 bases and J by 6 bases, with 10 bases between them. This CDR3 spans 15 amino acids. The CDR3 reads CASSLAQASNSPLHF. The CDR3 DNA follows: TGTGCCAGCAGCTTGGCCCAGGCCTCTAATTCACCCCTCCACTTT.

The V call is TRBV7-8, the J call TRBJ1-6; 9 nucleotides agree with TRBD1. The CDR3 runs 16 residues. V was clipped by 5 bases and J by 7 bases; unmatched bases: 9. Germline V gives CDR1 SGHVS, CDR2 FQNEAQ. The CDR3 DNA follows: TGTGCCAGCAGCGGGCGAAGGGACAGGGTGAATTCACCCCTCCACTTT. This translates into CASSGRRDRVNSPLHF. Full variable domain (outside the CDR3, taken from reference TRBV7-8 and TRBJ1-6): GAGVSQSPRYKVAKRGQDVALRCDPISGHVSLFWYQQALGQGPEFLTYFQNEAQLDKSGLPSDRFFAERPEGSVSTLKIQRTQQEDSAVYLCASSGRRDRVNSPLHFGNGTRLTVT.

J is TRBJ1-1 and V is TRBV10-3; 7 bases fit TRBD1. Germline CDR1 is ENHRY and CDR2 is SYGVKD. The CDR3 length is 13 residues. The junction had 4 bases not matched to a gene; V was cut back by 8 bases and J by 1 base. CDR3 region: CAICRGENTEAFF. CDR3 DNA: TGTGCCATCTGCAGGGGGGAGAACACTGAAGCTTTCTTT.

The genes are TRBV6-6 and TRBJ1-3; D possibly corresponds to TRBD1 (5 bases). The CDR3 has 12 amino acids. Trimming left V 6 bases short and J 2 bases short, with 5 bases between. Germline values: CDR1 MNHNY, CDR2 SVGAGI (reference sequence). The CDR3, as DNA: TGTGCCAGCAGGGGGCCTGGAAACACCATATATTTT. This gives the protein CASRGPGNTIYF.

The rearrangement joins TRBV5-1 to TRBJ2-1, with D possibly being TRBD2 (7 bases). The CDR3 has 14 amino acids. The germline V and J ends were trimmed by 6 bases and 7 bases, with 17 bases remaining between them. CDR1 and CDR2 (germline): SGHRS, YFSETQ. The chain's CDR3 is CASTIGGPGNEQFF. The CDR3, as DNA: TGCGCCAGCACCATCGGGGGGCCTGGGAATGAGCAGTTCTTC.

The gene calls are TRBV2 and TRBJ2-3; possibly TRBD2 for D (5 bases). Germline assignment: CDR1 SNHLY and CDR2 FYNNEI. The germline V and J ends were trimmed by 11 bases and 3 bases, with 18 bases remaining between them. This CDR3 spans 14 amino acids. The DNA of the CDR3 is TGTGCCGCCCGGACTTCGGGTGGAACAGATACGCAGTATTTT. It is translated as CAARTSGGTDTQYF.

The genes are TRBV12-5 and TRBJ2-3, with D possibly matching TRBD1 (5 bases). Germline-derived CDR1 and CDR2 are LGHNT and FRNRAP. There are 12 residues in the CDR3. Trimming left V 4 bases short and J 11 bases short, with 13 bases between. The CDR3 DNA reads as TGTGCTAGTGGTTCGGCAGGGCCGATGCAGTATTTT. Its protein product is CASGSAGPMQYF.

The chain couples TRBV7-2 to TRBJ2-3; 13 bases fit TRBD2. Germline-derived CDR1 and CDR2 are SGHTA and FQGNSA. With 2 bases clipped from V and 4 bases from J, the junction kept 3 bases outside the gene matches. The CDR3 loop spans 16 amino acids. The CDR3 is CASSLSGTSGADTQYF. The CDR3 DNA sequence: TGTGCCAGCAGCTTAAGTGGGACTAGCGGGGCAGATACGCAGTATTTT. The variable domain in full, completed from reference TRBV7-2 and TRBJ2-3, reads GAGVSQSPSNKVTEKGKDVELRCDPISGHTALYWYRQSLGQGLEFLIYFQGNSAPDKSGLPSDRFSAERTGGSVSTLTIQRTQQEDSAVYLCASSLSGTSGADTQYFGPGTRLTVL.

The V gene is TRBV7-3, the J gene TRBJ1-1; a weak D match, TRBD1 (6 bases). CDR1 is SGHTA and CDR2 is FQGTGA in the germline V gene. CDR3 size: 16 residues. Trimming pared 5 bases from V and 3 bases from J, leaving 19 bases between. CDR3 amino acids: CASSPGAGARYTEAFF. The DNA of the CDR3 is TGTGCCAGCAGCCCGGGGGCGGGGGCACGGTACACTGAAGCTTTCTTT.

The J gene is TRBJ2-2, the V gene TRBV7-2; D may be TRBD1 (5 bases). V was pared by 0 bases and J by 7 bases, with 9 bases between. Per the germline V gene, CDR1 is SGHTA and CDR2 is FQGNSA. This CDR3 has 14 residues. The CDR3 region has the DNA TGTGCCAGCAGCTTAGCGGGGCAGGGCGGGGAGCTGTTTTTT. Protein sequence: CASSLAGQGGELFF.

The chain couples TRBV29-1 to TRBJ1-5, with a weak D call TRBD1 (5 bases). This CDR3 contains 13 residues. Germline V CDR1 and CDR2: SQVTM, ANQGSEA. The V end lost 6 bases, the J end lost 3 bases, and 12 bases lay between the germline ends. The DNA of the CDR3 is TGCAGCGTGGAAACAGGAACCAATCAGCCCCAGCATTTT. It specifies CSVETGTNQPQHF.

V and J are TRBV11-3 and TRBJ1-1, with D uncertain. V lost 1 base, J lost 2 bases, and 8 bases lay in between. CDR1 is SGHNT, CDR2 YENEEA, per germline. The CDR3 loop spans 14 amino acids. The CDR3 DNA sequence: TGTGCCAGCAGCTTAGGAGCAGGTAACACTGAAGCTTTCTTT. This sequence encodes CASSLGAGNTEAFF.

This chain links TRBV7-6 with TRBJ2-1, with D maybe TRBD2 (6 bases). Looked up from germline, CDR1 is SGHVS and CDR2 is FNYEAQ. CDR3 size: 16 residues. V lost 6 bases, J lost 7 bases, and 22 bases lay in between. CDR3 region: CASRARLLAPINEQFF. The DNA of the CDR3 is TGTGCCAGCAGAGCGAGACTCCTAGCGCCGATTAATGAGCAGTTCTTC. Using reference TRBV7-6 and TRBJ2-1 for the parts outside the CDR3, the full variable domain is GAGVSQSPRYKVTKRGQDVALRCDPISGHVSLYWYRQALGQGPEFLTYFNYEAQQDKSGLPNDRFSAERPEGSISTLTIQRTEQRDSAMYRCASRARLLAPINEQFFGPGTRLTVL.

The V call is TRBV4-1, the J call TRBJ2-1; 9 positions match TRBD2. Germline CDR1 is MGHRA and CDR2 is YSYEKL. This CDR3 is 17 amino acids long. The ends lost 2 bases at V and 4 bases at J; junction bases unmatched: 9. The CDR3 DNA follows: TGCGCCAGCAGCCAATCCGGGAGCGGGGGGCCGTACAATGAGCAGTTCTTC. It specifies CASSQSGSGGPYNEQFF.

V is TRBV30 and J is TRBJ1-3, with D unresolved. With 2 bases removed from V and 0 bases from J, the gap between germline ends came to 5 bases. CDR3 size: 13 residues. Germline assignment: CDR1 GTSNPN and CDR2 SVGIG (reference sequence). The CDR3 is CAWSSSSGNTIYF. The CDR3 DNA reads as TGTGCCTGGAGTAGTAGCTCTGGAAACACCATATATTTT.

The chain combines TRBV10-2 with TRBJ2-3; D is ambiguous. Germline V gives CDR1 WSHSY, CDR2 SAAADI. V was shortened by 5 bases and J by 2 bases, with 5 bases between the two germline ends. CDR3 length equals 12 residues. The CDR3 sequence: CASSRYTDTQYF. In DNA form, the CDR3 reads TGCGCCAGCAGTCGCTACACAGATACGCAGTATTTT.

This chain uses TRBV6-5 with TRBJ1-6; TRBD1 might be the D (6 bases). The germline V gene has CDR1 MNHEY and CDR2 SVGAGI. The CDR3 covers 15 residues. Trimming left V 2 bases short and J 7 bases short, with 12 bases between. CDR3 loop: CASSYTGRGNSPLHF. In DNA form, the CDR3 reads TGTGCCAGCAGTTACACAGGGAGGGGGAATTCACCCCTCCACTTT.

The genes are TRBV3-1 (or the pseudogene TRBV3-2) and TRBJ2-7; 8 nucleotides match TRBD1. This CDR3 has 17 residues. V was clipped by 2 bases and J by 4 bases; unmatched bases: 13. Per germline, CDR1 LGHDT and CDR2 YNNKEL (reference sequence). As DNA, the CDR3 is TGTGCCAGCAGCCAAAATTACGGACAGGGCTACGTTTACGAGCAGTACTTC. This gives the protein CASSQNYGQGYVYEQYF.

The chain couples TRBV21-1 to TRBJ1-3; no DNA check was done on the table's D call, TRBD1. TRBV21-1 is a documented pseudogene. The CDR3 sequence is 20 residues long. CDR3 DNA: TGTGCCAGCAGCAAGCCAGGACAGGGCCGAAAACACCTCTCTGGAAACACCATATATTTT. Translating it yields CASSKPGQGRKHLSGNTIYF.

This clone was counted a single time. This rearrangement joins TRBV20-1 to TRBJ1-2; TRBD1 might be the D (5 bases). Germline V CDR1 and CDR2: DFQATT, SNEGSKA (reference sequence). Deletions cut 6 bases from V and 8 bases from J, with 13 bases between. This CDR3 contains 11 residues. The CDR3 here is CSAPGWNGYTF. The CDR3 nucleotides are TGCAGTGCGCCAGGGTGGAACGGCTACACCTTC.

The gene calls are TRBV27 and TRBJ1-6; D is unclear. The CDR3 contains 15 residues. CDR1 MNHEY and CDR2 SMNVEV come from the germline V gene (reference sequence). Between the trimmed V and J ends, which lost 4 bases and 0 bases, there was a span of 7 bases. The CDR3: CASSSFLSYNSPLHF. The CDR3 DNA reads as TGTGCCAGCAGTTCCTTCCTCTCCTATAATTCACCCCTCCACTTT.

The chain joins TRBV5-1 to TRBJ1-1, with TRBD1 matching 7 bases. Germline CDR1 SGHRS, CDR2 YFSETQ. This CDR3 comprises 16 residues. The V gene end was trimmed by 3 bases and the J gene end by 4 bases; junction bases not matched to a gene: 12. The CDR3 DNA is TGCGCCAGCAGCTCCCAACAGACAGGGAGGACCACTGAAGCTTTCTTT. Its translation is CASSSQQTGRTTEAFF.

The V and J genes are TRBV12-3 or TRBV12-4 and TRBJ2-1; possible D gene TRBD1, 5 bases. The CDR3 runs 13 residues. V shed 5 bases and J shed 10 bases, with 15 bases lying between them. The CDR3 DNA sequence: TGTGCCAGCAGTGCCGCAGGGATAAGGGAGCAGTTCTTC. Amino acids: CASSAAGIREQFF.

Notes on this clone: Different DNA sequences within this sample yield the same CDR3. This chain connects TRBV6-5 to TRBJ1-1; D is unclear. V lost 0 bases and J 1 base, leaving 6 bases between the germline ends. The CDR3 sequence is 14 residues long. CDR1 and CDR2 (germline): MNHEY, SVGAGI. The CDR3: CASSYSSQNTEAFF. CDR3 nucleotides: TGTGCCAGCAGTTACTCGAGTCAGAACACTGAAGCTTTCTTT.

V gene TRBV27 combines with J gene TRBJ2-3; 7 bases map to TRBD2. Trimming removed 6 bases from V and 3 bases from J; junction bases left unmatched: 3. Germline values: CDR1 MNHEY, CDR2 SMNVEV (reference sequence). The CDR3 has 13 residues. CDR3 residues: CASRGGGTDTQYF. CDR3 sequence (DNA): TGTGCCAGCAGGGGCGGGGGTACAGATACGCAGTATTTT.

V gene TRBV5-1 combines with J gene TRBJ2-5; no firm D call. The germline V gene has CDR1 SGHRS and CDR2 YFSETQ. V was shortened by 0 bases and J by 0 bases, with 18 bases between the two germline ends. This CDR3 has 18 amino acids. CDR3 coding DNA: TGCGCCAGCAGCTTGGCTCTATCCGATTTTAAGTACCAAGAGACCCAGTACTTC. Amino acids: CASSLALSDFKYQETQYF.

The V and J genes are TRBV6-5 and TRBJ1-1, with TRBD1 matching over 7 bases. J was trimmed by 5 bases and V by 2 bases; bases with no gene match: 11. Germline V gives CDR1 MNHEY, CDR2 SVGAGI. The CDR3 is 16 residues long. CDR3 nucleotides: TGTGCCAGCAGTTACGGGGGTGGACAGGCCTGGACTGAAGCTTTCTTT. Protein: CASSYGGGQAWTEAFF.

The V and J genes are TRBV10-1 and TRBJ1-3; D unclear. The CDR3 spans 13 residues. V lost 7 bases to trimming and J lost 0 bases, with 7 bases between them. CDR1 and CDR2 from the germline V gene are WNHNN and SYGVQD (reference sequence). CDR3 sequence: CASIADSGNTIYF. DNA of the CDR3: TGCGCCAGCATCGCAGACTCTGGAAACACCATATATTTT.

By its share, this clone is medium-sized. The chain links TRBV15 to TRBJ1-5, with D possibly matching TRBD1 (6 bases). Germline V CDR1 and CDR2: LNHNV, YYDKDF (reference sequence). V gave up 0 bases and J gave up 3 bases, with 15 bases separating them. The CDR3 is 17 amino acids. The CDR3 DNA reads as TGTGCCACCAGCAGAGATCTGGGGGCAGGGAACAATCAGCCCCAGCATTTT. It encodes CATSRDLGAGNNQPQHF.

The gene calls are TRBV6-5 and TRBJ1-4; 9 nucleotides agree with TRBD1. From germline, CDR1 is MNHEY and CDR2 SVGAGI. CDR3 size: 14 residues. With 8 bases clipped from V and 8 bases from J, the junction kept 9 bases outside the gene matches. CDR3 amino acids: CASAYRGLGEKLFF. For the CDR3, the DNA is TGTGCCAGCGCGTACAGGGGGCTGGGGGAAAAACTGTTTTTT.

This chain connects TRBV9 to TRBJ1-3; a weak D match, TRBD1 (6 bases). The CDR3 spans 15 residues. V lost 4 bases and J lost 1, with 12 bases in between. Germline V gene data show CDR1 as SGDLS and CDR2 as YYNGEE. The CDR3 DNA is TGTGCCAGCAGCAAAACTCAGGGGTCTGGAAACACCATATATTTT. It yields the protein CASSKTQGSGNTIYF.